The entry that follows covers one TCR beta chain sequence. This clonotype showed up just a few times. This clone's antigen is unknown. It has no much larger one-base neighbor in the sample; base qualities were not kept. This sample stems from a study of molecular identifiers for immune sequencing clone quantification listed by TCRdb under 2018. For the wider study: For a replicate experiment, RNA from around 18,000 or 91,000 naive CD8 T cells was divided into five aliquots, and four of the five aliquots were sequenced. CD8 T cells were used in a methods study to benchmark molecular-identifier clustering-based TCR repertoire sequencing (MIDCIRS) and TCR RNA copy counting. Summary of the overall study and its limitations: Spiked-in Jurkat TCR RNA (about ten copies' worth), which is not part of the donor repertoire, was contained in the naive libraries. Clones above 20 RNA copies held over 98% of molecules in CMV-specific effector cells but under 1% in naive cells. Even against a background of one million naive CD8 T cells, spiked-in Jurkat TCR RNA amounting to a single cell's worth was reported to be detectable. When barcode sub-clustering was left out, chimeric consensus sequences inflated TCR diversity, with chimeras reaching as high as 47%. Modeling gave roughly 3 recovered TCR RNA copies per cell versus roughly 10 by digital PCR, implying about 30% capture efficiency. Highly expanded clone sizes could be underestimated if identical TCR molecules share a barcode.

Naive CD8 T cell libraries were made from approximately 20,000 to 1,000,000 sorted cells using 10%, 30% or 50% of purified RNA. On a BD FACSAria II, naive CD8 T cells were FACS-sorted as CD8+CD4-CCR7+CD45RA+ and collected into RLT Plus buffer. Detection sensitivity was tested by spiking Jurkat RNA equal to about eleven TCR copies' worth into samples containing roughly 19,000-1,100,000 naive CD8 T cells. CD8 T cells were enriched using RosetteSep CD8+ T Cell Enrichment Cocktail and Ficoll-Paque, and the enriched cells then underwent ACK red cell lysis. Library preparation was by PCR. The run used a NextSeq 500. Bulk TCR libraries were generated as previously described, with the TCR primers listed in Table S5 used. Total RNA was purified with the Qiagen AllPrep DNA/RNA kit. Before analysis, reads from multiple sequencing runs of the same library were pooled. Per the source publication's procedure: Reads were retained only if an exact TCR constant sequence was present, and the retained reads were trimmed to 150 nt and grouped according to their 12-nt molecular barcodes. Reads within each barcode group were sub-clustered using a 15% Levenshtein threshold, and quality-weighted consensus sequences were constructed for each RNA molecule. Non-functional sequences were discarded, and so were lower-count sequences lying one edit away from another sequence. Barcode sub-clusters with fewer than 20% of the maximum read count were removed, based on fitting two negative binomial distributions. TCRdb trimmed public reads at Q25 via fastp, called clones via MiXCR and kept in-frame beta chains. Every entry covers one CDR3 protein and lists the most common genes and DNA from its rows. The V and J calls and clone size come from TCRdb's table, not from the authors' own analysis. The sample profile shows hundreds of thousands of distinct CDR3 sequences; 25% of them were found once. In total, the top ten clones hold about 0.78% of the sample.

The receptor's source is a human donor in good health. Some libraries in this study had Jurkat cell RNA spiked in. Sequencing used naive CD8+ T cells from blood, with Jurkat cell RNA spiked in. The cell subset or site label here, explained by the study, means: FACS-sorted CD8+CD4-CCR7+CD45RA+ naive T cells.

The CDR3 reads as follows: CASSQVLAGGPCEQYF. Read as DNA, the sequence is TGTGCCAGCAGCCAAGTTCTAGCGGGAGGGCCCTGCGAGCAGTACTTC. The chain joins TRBV3-1 to TRBJ2-7; 12 bases in between match TRBD2. According to the germline V gene (reference sequence), CDR1 reads LGHDT and CDR2 reads YNNKEL. At the junction V is shortened by 1 base and J by 6 bases; bases outside the gene matches: 7. The CDR3, cysteine through phenylalanine, is 16 amino acids long. The only DNA kept is the CDR3, 48 bases in frame from the first base.